The present entry profiles one T cell receptor (beta chain) with its context. What it binds is unknown. The length of the CDR3 is 12 residues. Germline CDR1 SNHLY, CDR2 FYNNEI. V was cut by 7 bases and J by 5 bases, with 11 bases left in between. This sample is drawn from a study of beta chain features in type 1 diabetes. Background on the study: Cell yields, gender and age were similar in healthy donors and patients.

Reverse transcription of all isolated RNA meant that expressed TCRB transcripts were sequenced. The table came from immunoSEQ multiplex PCR; TCRdb's copy has only in-frame clones and leaves some out. The sample records some 150,000 clones, roughly 10% being singletons. Study-wide points: Healthy donors had naive, central memory and Treg TCRB repertoires that appeared less similar than those seen among patients.

The chain joins TRBV2 to TRBJ2-5; D unclear. This TCR came from a woman between 35 and 50 years old in good health. What was sequenced was central memory CD4+ T cells from blood. The CDR3 bases are TGTGCCAGCATGAGGCCGTCCGAGACCCAGTACTTC. As protein: CASMRPSETQYF.